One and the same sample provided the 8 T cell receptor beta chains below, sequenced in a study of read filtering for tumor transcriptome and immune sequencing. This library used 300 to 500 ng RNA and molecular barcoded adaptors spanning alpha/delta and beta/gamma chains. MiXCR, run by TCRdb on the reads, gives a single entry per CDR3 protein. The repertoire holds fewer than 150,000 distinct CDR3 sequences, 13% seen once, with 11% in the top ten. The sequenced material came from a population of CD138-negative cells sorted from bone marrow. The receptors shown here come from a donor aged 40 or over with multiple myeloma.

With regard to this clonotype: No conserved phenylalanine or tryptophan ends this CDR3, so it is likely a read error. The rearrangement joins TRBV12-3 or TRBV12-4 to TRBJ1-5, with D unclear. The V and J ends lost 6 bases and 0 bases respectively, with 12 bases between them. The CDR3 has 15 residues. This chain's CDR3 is CASSLFPDSNQPQHV. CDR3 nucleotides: TGTGCCAGCAGCTTATTTCCGGATAGCAATCAGCCCCAGCATGTT.

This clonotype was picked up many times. CDR3 DNA: TGCAGTGCTAGGCCGGGCTCCTCGGTATCGGAGCAGTACTTC. Protein: CSARPGSSVSEQYF. The chain has TRBV20-1 and TRBJ2-7; D is undetermined. The ends were cut back, 3 bases at V and 7 bases at J, with 19 bases in the middle. Germline V CDR1 and CDR2: DFQATT, SNEGSKA (reference sequence). CDR3 size: 14 residues.

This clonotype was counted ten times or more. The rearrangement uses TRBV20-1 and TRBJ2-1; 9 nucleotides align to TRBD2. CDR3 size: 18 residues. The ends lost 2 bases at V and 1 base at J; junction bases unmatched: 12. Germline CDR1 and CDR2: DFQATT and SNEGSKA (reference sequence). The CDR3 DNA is TGCAGTGCTAGACCTAGATCTCAGCGGGAGGCTTCCTACAATGAGCAGTTCTTC. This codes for CSARPRSQREASYNEQFF.

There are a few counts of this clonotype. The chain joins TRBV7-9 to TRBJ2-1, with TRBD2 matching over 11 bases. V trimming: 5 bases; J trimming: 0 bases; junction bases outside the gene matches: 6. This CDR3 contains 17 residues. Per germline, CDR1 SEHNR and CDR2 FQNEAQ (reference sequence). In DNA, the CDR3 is TGTGCCAGCAGCCCGCGACTAGCGGGGAGCTCCTACAATGAGCAGTTCTTC. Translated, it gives CASSPRLAGSSYNEQFF.

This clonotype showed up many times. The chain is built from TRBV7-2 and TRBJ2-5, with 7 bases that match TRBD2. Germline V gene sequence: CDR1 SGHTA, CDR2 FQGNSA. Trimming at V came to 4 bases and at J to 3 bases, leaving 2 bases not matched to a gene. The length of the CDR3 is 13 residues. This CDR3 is CASSWTREETQYF. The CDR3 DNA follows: TGTGCCAGCAGCTGGACTAGAGAAGAGACCCAGTACTTC.

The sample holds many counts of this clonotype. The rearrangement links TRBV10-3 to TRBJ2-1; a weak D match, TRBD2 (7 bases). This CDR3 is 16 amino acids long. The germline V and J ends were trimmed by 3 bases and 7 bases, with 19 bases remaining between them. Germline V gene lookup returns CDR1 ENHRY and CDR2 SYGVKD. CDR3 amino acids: CAISDQVGGAGNEQFF. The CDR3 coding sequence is TGTGCCATCAGTGACCAGGTGGGGGGGGCCGGAAATGAGCAGTTCTTC.

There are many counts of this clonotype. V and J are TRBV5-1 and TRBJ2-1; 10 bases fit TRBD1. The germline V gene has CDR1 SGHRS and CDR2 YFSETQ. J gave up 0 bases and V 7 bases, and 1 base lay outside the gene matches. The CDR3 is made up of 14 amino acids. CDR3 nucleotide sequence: TGCGCCAGCGGGACAGGGGACTCCTACAATGAGCAGTTCTTC. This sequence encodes CASGTGDSYNEQFF.

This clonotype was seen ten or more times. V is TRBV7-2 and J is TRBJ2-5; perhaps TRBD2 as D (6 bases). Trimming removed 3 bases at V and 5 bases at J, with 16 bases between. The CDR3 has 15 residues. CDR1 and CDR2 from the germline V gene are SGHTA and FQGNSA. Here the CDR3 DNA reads TGTGCCAGCAGCTTTATCAGCGGGCCCGGGGAGACCCAGTACTTC. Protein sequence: CASSFISGPGETQYF.